This entry concerns a single T cell receptor (beta chain). This specimen belongs to a study of STAT5B mutations in CD4+ large granular lymphocyte leukemia. TCRdb's copy holds only in-frame clones and misses some; the assay was immunoSEQ multiplex PCR. The sample shows 38,000 or so clones, 85% of them seen only once. Germline CDR1 reads ENHRY; CDR2 reads SYGVKD. This CDR3 is built from 13 residues. Trimming stripped 0 bases from V and 7 bases from J, with 7 bases between. This receptor was obtained from a human donor in good health. The sample consisted of CD4+ T cells from blood buffy coats. The V gene is TRBV10-3, the J gene TRBJ1-5; the D gene is possibly TRBD1 (5 bases). The CDR3: CAISESGGQPQHF. The CDR3 DNA reads TGTGCCATCAGTGAGTCGGGGGGGCAGCCCCAGCATTTT.